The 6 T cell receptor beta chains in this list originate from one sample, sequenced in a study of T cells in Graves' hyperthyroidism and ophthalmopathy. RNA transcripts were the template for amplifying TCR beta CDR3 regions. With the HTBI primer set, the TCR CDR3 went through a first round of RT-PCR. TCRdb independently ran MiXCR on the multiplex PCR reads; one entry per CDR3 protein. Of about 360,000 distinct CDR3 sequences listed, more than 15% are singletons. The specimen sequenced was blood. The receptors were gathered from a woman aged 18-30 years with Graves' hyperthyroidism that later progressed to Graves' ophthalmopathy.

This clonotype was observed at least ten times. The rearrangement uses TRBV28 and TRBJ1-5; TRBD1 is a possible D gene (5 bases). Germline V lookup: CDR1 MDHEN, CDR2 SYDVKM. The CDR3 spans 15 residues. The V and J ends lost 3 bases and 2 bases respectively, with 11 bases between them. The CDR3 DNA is TGTGCCAGCAGTTTTAGGGCGGGGGGCAATCAGCCCCAGCATTTT. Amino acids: CASSFRAGGNQPQHF.

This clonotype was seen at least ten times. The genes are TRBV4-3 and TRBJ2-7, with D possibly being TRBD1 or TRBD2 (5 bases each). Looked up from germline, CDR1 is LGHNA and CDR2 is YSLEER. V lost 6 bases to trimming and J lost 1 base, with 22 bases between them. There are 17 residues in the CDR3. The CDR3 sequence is CASSLGTTTDSSYEQYF. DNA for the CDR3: TGCGCCAGCAGTCTCGGGACGACGACTGACTCATCCTACGAGCAGTACTTC.

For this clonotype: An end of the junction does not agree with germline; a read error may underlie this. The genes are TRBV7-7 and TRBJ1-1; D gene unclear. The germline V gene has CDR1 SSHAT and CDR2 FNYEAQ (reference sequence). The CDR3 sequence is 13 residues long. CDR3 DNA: TGTGCTAGCAGCTTAGGCCCGGGGTCCCCAGCTTTCTTT. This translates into CASSLGPGSPAFF.

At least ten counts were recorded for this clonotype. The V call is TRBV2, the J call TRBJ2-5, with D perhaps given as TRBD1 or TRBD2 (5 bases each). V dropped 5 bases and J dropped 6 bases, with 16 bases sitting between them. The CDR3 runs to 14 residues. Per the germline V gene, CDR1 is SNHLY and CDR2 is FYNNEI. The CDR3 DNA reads TGTGCCAGCAGTACCGGGACCCAGAGCAAGACCCAGTACTTC. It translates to CASSTGTQSKTQYF.

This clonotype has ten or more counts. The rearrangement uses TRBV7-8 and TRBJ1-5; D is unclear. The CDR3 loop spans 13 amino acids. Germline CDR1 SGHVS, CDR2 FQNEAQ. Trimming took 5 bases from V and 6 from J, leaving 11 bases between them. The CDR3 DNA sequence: TGTGCCAGCAGCAAAACGAGGGTTCAGCCCCAGCATTTT. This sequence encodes CASSKTRVQPQHF.

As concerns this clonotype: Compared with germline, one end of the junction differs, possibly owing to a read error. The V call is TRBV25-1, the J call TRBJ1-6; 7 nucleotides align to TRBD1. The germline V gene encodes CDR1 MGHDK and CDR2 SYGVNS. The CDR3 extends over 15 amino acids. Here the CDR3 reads CDSSETGQRNSPLHF. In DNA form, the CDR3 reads TGTGACAGCAGTGAAACGGGACAGAGAAATTCACCCCTCCACTTT.